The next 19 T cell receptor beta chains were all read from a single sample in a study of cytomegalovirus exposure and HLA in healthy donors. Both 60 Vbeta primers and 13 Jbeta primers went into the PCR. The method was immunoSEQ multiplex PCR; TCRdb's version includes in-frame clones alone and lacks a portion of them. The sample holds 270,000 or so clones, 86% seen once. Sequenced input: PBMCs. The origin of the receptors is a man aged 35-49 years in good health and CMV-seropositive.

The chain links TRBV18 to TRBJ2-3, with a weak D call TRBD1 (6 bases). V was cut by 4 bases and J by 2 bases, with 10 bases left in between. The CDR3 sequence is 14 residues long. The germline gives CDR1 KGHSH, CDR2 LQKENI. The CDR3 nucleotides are TGTGCCAGCTCACTCTGGGACACCACAGATACGCAGTATTTT. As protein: CASSLWDTTDTQYF.

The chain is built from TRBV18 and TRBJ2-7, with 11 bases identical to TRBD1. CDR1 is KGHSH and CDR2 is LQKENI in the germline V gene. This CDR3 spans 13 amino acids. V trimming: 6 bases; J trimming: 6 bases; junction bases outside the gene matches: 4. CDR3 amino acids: CASSPDRGLEQYF. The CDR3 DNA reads TGTGCCAGCTCCCCGGACAGGGGGCTCGAGCAGTACTTC.

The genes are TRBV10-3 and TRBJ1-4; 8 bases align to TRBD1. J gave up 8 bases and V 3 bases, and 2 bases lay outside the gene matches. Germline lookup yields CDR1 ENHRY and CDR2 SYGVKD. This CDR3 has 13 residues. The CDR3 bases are TGTGCCATCAGTGACAGGGGGCTCGAAAAACTGTTTTTT. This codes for CAISDRGLEKLFF.

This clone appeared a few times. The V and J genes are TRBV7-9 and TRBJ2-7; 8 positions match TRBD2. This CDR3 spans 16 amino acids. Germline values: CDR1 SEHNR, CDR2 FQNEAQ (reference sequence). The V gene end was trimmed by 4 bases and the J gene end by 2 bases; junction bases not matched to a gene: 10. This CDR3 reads CASSSGSWTSTYEQYF. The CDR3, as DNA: TGTGCCAGCAGCTCCGGCTCTTGGACTAGCACCTACGAGCAGTACTTC.

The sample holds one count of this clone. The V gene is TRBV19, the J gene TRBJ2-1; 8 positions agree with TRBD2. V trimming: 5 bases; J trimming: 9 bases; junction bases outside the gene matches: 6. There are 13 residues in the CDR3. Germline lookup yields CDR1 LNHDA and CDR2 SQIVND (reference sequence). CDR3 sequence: CASSLTSEGEQFF. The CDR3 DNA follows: TGTGCCAGTAGTCTGACTAGCGAGGGTGAGCAGTTCTTC.

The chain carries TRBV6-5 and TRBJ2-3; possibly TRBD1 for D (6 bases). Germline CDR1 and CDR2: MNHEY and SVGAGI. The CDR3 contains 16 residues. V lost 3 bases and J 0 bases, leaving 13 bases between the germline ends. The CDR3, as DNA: TGTGCCAGCAGTTATATTGGGGGCGGGAGCACAGATACGCAGTATTTT. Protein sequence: CASSYIGGGSTDTQYF.

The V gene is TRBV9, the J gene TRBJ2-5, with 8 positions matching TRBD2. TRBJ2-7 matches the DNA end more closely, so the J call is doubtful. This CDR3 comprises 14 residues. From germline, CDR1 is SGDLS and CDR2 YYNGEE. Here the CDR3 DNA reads TGTGCCAGCAGCCCGAGCGGGGGATTCGGCGAGCAGTACTTC. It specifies CASSPSGGFGEQYF.

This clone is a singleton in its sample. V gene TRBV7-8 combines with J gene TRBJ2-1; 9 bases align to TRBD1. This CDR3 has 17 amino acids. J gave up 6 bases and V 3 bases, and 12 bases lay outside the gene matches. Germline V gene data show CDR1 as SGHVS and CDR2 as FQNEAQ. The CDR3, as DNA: TGTGCCAGCAGCTTTCGACTCCGGGACAGGGTGATCAATGAGCAGTTCTTC. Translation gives CASSFRLRDRVINEQFF. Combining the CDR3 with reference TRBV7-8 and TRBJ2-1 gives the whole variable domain GAGVSQSPRYKVAKRGQDVALRCDPISGHVSLFWYQQALGQGPEFLTYFQNEAQLDKSGLPSDRFFAERPEGSVSTLKIQRTQQEDSAVYLCASSFRLRDRVINEQFFGPGTRLTVL.

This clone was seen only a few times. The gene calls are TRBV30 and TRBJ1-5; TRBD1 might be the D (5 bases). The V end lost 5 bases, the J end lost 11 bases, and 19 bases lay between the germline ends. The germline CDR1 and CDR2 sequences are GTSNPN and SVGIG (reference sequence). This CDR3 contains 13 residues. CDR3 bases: TGTGCCTGGTCTACTACAGGCGGAGGGACCCAGCATTTT. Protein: CAWSTTGGGTQHF.

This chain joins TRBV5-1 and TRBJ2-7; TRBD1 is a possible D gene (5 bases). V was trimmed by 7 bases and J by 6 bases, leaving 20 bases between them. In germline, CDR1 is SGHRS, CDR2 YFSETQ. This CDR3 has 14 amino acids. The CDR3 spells CASSSGLGMGEQYF. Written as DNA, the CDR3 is TGCGCCAGCTCCTCAGGGTTGGGTATGGGCGAGCAGTACTTC.

As DNA, the CDR3 is TGCGCCAGCAGCTTGGCAGTTAGCGGCACGAACACCGGGGAGCTGTTTTTT. It specifies CASSLAVSGTNTGELFF. This chain joins TRBV5-1 and TRBJ2-2; possible D gene TRBD2, 6 bases. V dropped 0 bases and J dropped 0 bases, with 12 bases sitting between them. CDR3 length: 17 residues. Germline CDR1 reads SGHRS; CDR2 reads YFSETQ. The entire variable domain, with the rest obtained from reference TRBV5-1 and TRBJ2-2, is as follows: KAGVTQTPRYLIKTRGQQVTLSCSPISGHRSVSWYQQTPGQGLQFLFEYFSETQRNKGNFPGRFSGRQFSNSRSEMNVSTLELGDSALYLCASSLAVSGTNTGELFFGEGSRLTVL.

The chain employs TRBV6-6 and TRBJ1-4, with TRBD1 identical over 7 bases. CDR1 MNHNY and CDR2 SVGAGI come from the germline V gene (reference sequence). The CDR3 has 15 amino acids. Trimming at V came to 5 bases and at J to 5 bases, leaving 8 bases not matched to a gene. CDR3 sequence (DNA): TGTGCCAGCAGTCTCCGGGGACAGCGAAATGAAAAACTGTTTTTT. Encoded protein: CASSLRGQRNEKLFF.

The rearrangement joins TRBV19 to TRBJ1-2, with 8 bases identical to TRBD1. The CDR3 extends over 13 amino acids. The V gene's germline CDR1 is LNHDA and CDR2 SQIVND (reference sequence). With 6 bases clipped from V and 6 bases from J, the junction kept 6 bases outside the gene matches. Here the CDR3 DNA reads TGTGCCAGTAGCCCCAGGGGGCGGGATGGCTACACCTTC. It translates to CASSPRGRDGYTF.

CDR3 sequence (DNA): TGTGCCAGCAGTCCGAGGACAGGGGGTTTTTACAACGAGCAGTACTTC. Translating gives CASSPRTGGFYNEQYF. This chain uses TRBV27 with TRBJ2-7; 10 bases fit TRBD1. V dropped 5 bases and J dropped 5; count of bases not matched to a gene: 12. The CDR3 length is 16 residues. Germline CDR1 reads MNHEY; CDR2 reads SMNVEV (reference sequence).

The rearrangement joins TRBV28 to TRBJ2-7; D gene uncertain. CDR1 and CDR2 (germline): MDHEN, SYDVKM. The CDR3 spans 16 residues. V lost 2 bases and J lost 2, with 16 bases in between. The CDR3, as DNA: TGTGCCAGCAGTTTAACGACTGGTAAACTGGCCTACGAGCAGTACTTC. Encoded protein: CASSLTTGKLAYEQYF. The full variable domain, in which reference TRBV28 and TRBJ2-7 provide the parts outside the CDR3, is DVKVTQSSRYLVKRTGEKVFLECVQDMDHENMFWYRQDPGLGLRLIYFSYDVKMKEKGDIPEGYSVSREKKERFSLILESASTNQTSMYLCASSLTTGKLAYEQYFGPGTRLTVT.

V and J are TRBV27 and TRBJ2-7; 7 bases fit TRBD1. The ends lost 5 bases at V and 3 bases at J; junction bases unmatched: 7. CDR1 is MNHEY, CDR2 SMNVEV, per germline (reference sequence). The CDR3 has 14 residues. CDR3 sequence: CASSPGTVVYEQYF. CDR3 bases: TGTGCCAGCAGTCCCGGGACAGTTGTCTACGAGCAGTACTTC.

CDR3 nucleotide sequence: TGCAGCGTTGACTCCCCGGACAGGACTAATGAGCAGTTCTTC. Its translation: CSVDSPDRTNEQFF. The chain links TRBV29-1 to TRBJ2-1, with 7 bases that match TRBD1. Trimming at V came to 3 bases and at J to 7 bases, leaving 9 bases not matched to a gene. The CDR3 contains 14 residues. Germline V gene lookup returns CDR1 SQVTM and CDR2 ANQGSEA.

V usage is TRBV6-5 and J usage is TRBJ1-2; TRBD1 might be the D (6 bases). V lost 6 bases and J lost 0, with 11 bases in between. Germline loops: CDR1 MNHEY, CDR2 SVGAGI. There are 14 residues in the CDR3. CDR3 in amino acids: CASRVQGTNYGYTF. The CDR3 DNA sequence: TGTGCCAGCAGGGTACAGGGAACTAACTATGGCTACACCTTC.

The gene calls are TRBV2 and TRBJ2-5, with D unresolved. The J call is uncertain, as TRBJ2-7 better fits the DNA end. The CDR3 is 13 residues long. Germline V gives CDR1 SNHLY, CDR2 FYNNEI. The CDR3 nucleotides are TGTGCCTGTGGTTCTCGAGACTCCTACGAGCAGTACTTC. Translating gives CACGSRDSYEQYF.